These T cell receptor beta chains were read from a single sample in a study of cytomegalovirus exposure and HLA in healthy donors. Generated by immunoSEQ multiplex PCR, the TCRdb table keeps only in-frame clones and is missing some. The sample carries over 60,000 clones, around 97% recorded once. Sequencing used PBMCs. Every receptor here comes from a man younger than 35 in good health and CMV-seronegative. Both conserved end residues are part of each CDR3. D genes are given only for firm matches. Size is stated for part of the rows, as once, few or many counts, or as a class when the clone is expanded.

clone size | J gene | D gene | V gene | CDR3 protein | CDR3 DNA
few | TRBJ2-2 | . | TRBV21-1 | CASSKEPSGGCNTGELFF | TGTGCCAGCAGCAAAGAACCTTCAGGAGGGTGTAACACCGGGGAGCTGTTTTTT
. | TRBJ2-1 | TRBD2 | TRBV6-1 | CASSEARLGLAGDYNEQFF | TGTGCCAGCAGTGAAGCGCGTTTGGGACTAGCGGGAGACTACAATGAGCAGTTCTTC
. | TRBJ2-2 | TRBD1 | TRBV5-4 | CASSTGQVNTGELFF | TGTGCCAGCAGCACGGGACAGGTTAACACCGGGGAGCTGTTTTTT
. | TRBJ1-5 | TRBD1 | TRBV6-4 | CASSDSDRGSNQPQHF | TGTGCCAGCAGTGATTCGGACAGGGGAAGCAATCAGCCCCAGCATTTT
once | TRBJ1-2 | . | TRBV16 | CASSQSWRHYGYTF | TGTGCCAGCAGCCAATCCTGGCGGCACTATGGCTACACCTTC
. | TRBJ2-3 | TRBD2 | TRBV11-3 | CASSPSGLISTDTQYF | TGTGCCAGCAGCCCCTCGGGACTAATTAGCACAGATACGCAGTATTTT
. | TRBJ2-7 | . | TRBV19 | CASSGTLEGLGEQYF | TGTGCCAGTAGTGGGACACTTGAAGGGCTCGGCGAGCAGTACTTC
. | TRBJ2-7 | . | TRBV6-5 | CASSYRDNYEQYF | TGTGCCAGCAGTTACCGGGACAACTACGAGCAGTACTTC
once | TRBJ1-4 | . | TRBV5-6 | CASSLQGNEKLFF | TGTGCCAGCAGCTTGCAGGGGAACGAAAAACTGTTTTTT
. | TRBJ2-1 | . | TRBV5-6 | CASSREGADSYNEQFF | TGTGCCAGCAGCCGAGAGGGAGCGGATTCCTACAATGAGCAGTTCTTC
. | TRBJ1-2 | TRBD1 | TRBV4-1 | CASSQEVRGLGYTF | TGCGCCAGCAGCCAAGAGGTCAGGGGGCTTGGCTACACCTTC
once | TRBJ1-5 | . | TRBV19 | CASTPTRYSNQPQHF | TGTGCCAGTACCCCGACAAGATATAGCAATCAGCCCCAGCATTTT
. | TRBJ2-1 | . | TRBV20-1 | CSARDVTGQFF | TGCAGTGCTAGAGATGTGACTGGACAGTTCTTC
once | TRBJ1-2 | TRBD1 | TRBV27 | CASSARVQGGGGYTF | TGTGCCAGCAGTGCCCGGGTTCAGGGGGGCGGCGGCTACACCTTC
once | TRBJ1-6 | TRBD1 | TRBV7-9 | CASSLWTGPYNSPLHF | TGTGCCAGCAGCTTATGGACAGGCCCCTATAATTCACCCCTCCACTTT
once | TRBJ2-7 | TRBD1 | TRBV27 | CASRIGQGGRNEQYF | TGTGCCAGCAGAATCGGACAGGGCGGCAGGAACGAGCAGTACTTC
. | TRBJ1-6 | . | TRBV5-6 | CASSLGGFGNSPLHF | TGTGCCAGCAGCTTGGGCGGTTTCGGAAATTCACCCCTCCACTTT
. | TRBJ1-1 | TRBD1 | TRBV27 | CASVMGTGSTEAFF | TGTGCCAGCGTGATGGGGACAGGGTCCACTGAAGCTTTCTTT
. | TRBJ2-4 | . | TRBV4-1 | CASSQTGTKNIQYF | TGCGCCAGCAGCCAAACCGGGACTAAAAACATTCAGTACTTC
. | TRBJ1-2 | . | TRBV30 | CAWSKGGNYGYTF | TGTGCCTGGAGCAAGGGAGGCAACTATGGCTACACCTTC
. | TRBJ2-2 | . | TRBV7-8 | CASSWQGTPGELFF | TGTGCCAGCAGCTGGCAGGGAACACCCGGGGAGCTGTTTTTT
. | TRBJ2-2 | TRBD2 | TRBV25-1 | CASRQSVAGGLGELFF | TGTGCCAGCAGGCAGTCGGTAGCGGGAGGGCTAGGGGAGCTGTTTTTT
. | TRBJ2-1 | . | TRBV7-8 | CASSLASRDYNEQFF | TGTGCCAGCAGCTTAGCCTCGCGGGACTACAATGAGCAGTTCTTC
. | TRBJ1-3 | . | TRBV6-6 | CASSSLPRNTIYF | TGTGCCAGCAGTTCCTTACCCCGGAACACCATATATTTT
. | TRBJ1-1 | . | TRBV6-1 | CASSYSQANTEAFF | TGTGCCAGCAGTTATTCGCAGGCGAACACTGAAGCTTTCTTT
once | TRBJ1-2 | . | TRBV6-5 | CASSSRTANYGYTF | TGTGCCAGCAGTTCCCGGACAGCGAACTATGGCTACACCTTC
. | TRBJ1-1 | . | TRBV14 | CASSQDITPEAFF | TGTGCCAGCAGCCAAGATATTACACCTGAAGCTTTCTTT
. | TRBJ2-3 | . | TRBV7-9 | CASSLRRGGTDTQYF | TGTGCCAGCAGCTTACGCAGGGGGGGCACAGATACGCAGTATTTT
. | TRBJ2-1 | TRBD1 | TRBV9 | CASSPRQGNVLIDEQFF | TGTGCCAGCAGCCCACGACAGGGTAATGTATTAATCGATGAGCAGTTCTTC
. | TRBJ2-2 | . | TRBV5-6 | CASSWGGVTENTGELFF | TGTGCCAGCAGCTGGGGGGGCGTGACAGAGAACACCGGGGAGCTGTTTTTT
. | TRBJ1-1 | . | TRBV5-1 | CASSLGGELNTEAFF | TGCGCCAGCAGCTTGGGAGGAGAGCTGAACACTGAAGCTTTCTTT
. | TRBJ2-7 | . | TRBV11-1 | CASSYRDSSYEQYF | TGTGCCAGCAGCTACCGGGACTCTTCCTACGAGCAGTACTTC
. | TRBJ2-2 | . | TRBV30 | CAWSGAVRGGTGELFF | TGTGCCTGGAGCGGTGCAGTGAGAGGGGGCACCGGGGAGCTGTTTTTT
. | TRBJ2-5 | . | TRBV7-3 | CASSLGQGHGETQYF | TGTGCCAGCAGCTTGGGCCAGGGTCATGGTGAGACCCAGTACTTC
. | TRBJ1-1 | . | TRBV14 | CASSHWRGTEAFF | TGTGCCAGCAGCCATTGGCGGGGGACTGAAGCTTTCTTT
. | TRBJ2-7 | TRBD1 | TRBV19 | CASGDRGFDEQYF | TGTGCCAGTGGGGACAGGGGATTTGACGAGCAGTACTTC
. | TRBJ2-7 | . | TRBV7-9 | CASSPYEKSEQYF | TGTGCCAGCAGCCCATACGAAAAGAGCGAGCAGTACTTC
. | TRBJ2-1 | TRBD2 | TRBV10-2 | CASSKTSGSGNEQFF | TGCGCCAGCAGTAAGACTAGCGGGAGTGGAAATGAGCAGTTCTTC
. | TRBJ1-5 | . | TRBV4-1 | CASSQDTGQPQHF | TGCGCCAGCAGCCAAGACACCGGTCAGCCCCAGCATTTT
. | TRBJ1-1 | . | TRBV5-4 | CASSSVNTEAFF | TGTGCCAGCAGCTCTGTCAACACTGAAGCTTTCTTT
few | TRBJ1-4 | TRBD1 | TRBV10-1 | CASRKQGAGNEKLFF | TGCGCCAGCAGGAAACAGGGGGCGGGTAATGAAAAACTGTTTTTT
. | TRBJ1-2 | TRBD1 | TRBV5-1 | CASSLDPGQGFNYGYTF | TGCGCCAGCAGCTTGGATCCGGGACAGGGTTTTAACTATGGCTACACCTTC
. | TRBJ1-2 | . | TRBV7-9 | CASSLGESRYGYTF | TGTGCCAGCAGCTTAGGAGAATCCCGGTATGGCTACACCTTC
once | TRBJ1-2 | TRBD1 | TRBV10-3 | CATNEQGANGYTF | TGTGCCACGAACGAACAGGGGGCTAATGGCTACACCTTC
once | TRBJ1-5 | . | TRBV7-2 | CASTLWGEQPQHF | TGTGCCAGCACCCTATGGGGGGAACAGCCCCAGCATTTT
. | TRBJ1-4 | . | TRBV2 | CASSGTDNEKLFF | TGTGCCAGCAGTGGGACAGATAATGAAAAACTGTTTTTT
once | TRBJ1-1 | . | TRBV6-1 | CASGSWTDLNTEAFF | TGTGCCAGCGGTTCTTGGACAGACCTGAACACTGAAGCTTTCTTT